Shown below are 14 T cell receptor beta chains from a single sample sequenced in a study of control samples from healthy donors and cancer patients. Using immunoSEQ multiplex PCR, the repertoire was profiled, and TCRdb retains in-frame clones only, with some absent. The profile shows around 97,000 clones, around nine tenths of them singletons. The specimen was PBMCs. The receptors here all came from a man aged 55 to 70 with lung cancer.

CDR3 in DNA: TGTGCCAGCTGGGGAGGGAGAGGCACTGAAGCTTTCTTT. This gives the protein CASWGGRGTEAFF. The V and J genes are TRBV12-3 or TRBV12-4 and TRBJ1-1; no firm D call. V shed 8 bases and J shed 4 bases, with 14 bases lying between them. CDR3 length: 13 amino acids.

The chain employs TRBV30 and TRBJ2-7; tentatively, D is TRBD1 (5 bases). V lost 0 bases and J lost 5, with 14 bases in between. This CDR3 is built from 14 residues. Germline V gene lookup returns CDR1 GTSNPN and CDR2 SVGIG (reference sequence). As DNA, the CDR3 is TGTGCCTGGAGTGTAGGAACAGGTGACGACGAGCAGTACTTC. It is translated as CAWSVGTGDDEQYF.

This clone was seen only once. V usage is TRBV19 and J usage is TRBJ1-1; 8 nucleotides line up with TRBD1. V lost 4 bases to trimming and J lost 7 bases; unmatched junction nucleotides: 11. The CDR3 has 15 residues. Germline lookup yields CDR1 LNHDA and CDR2 SQIVND (reference sequence). The CDR3 protein is CASSSRMGTGVEAFF. Here the CDR3 DNA reads TGTGCCAGTAGTAGTAGGATGGGGACAGGCGTTGAAGCTTTCTTT. Based on the CDR3 plus reference TRBV19 and TRBJ1-1, the full variable domain is DGGITQSPKYLFRKEGQNVTLSCEQNLNHDAMYWYRQDPGQGLRLIYYSQIVNDFQKGDIAEGYSVSREKKESFPLTVTSAQKNPTAFYLCASSSRMGTGVEAFFGQGTRLTVV.

J is TRBJ1-6 and V is TRBV5-1; D gene unclear. The CDR3 is made up of 19 amino acids. With 2 bases removed from V and 3 bases from J, the gap between germline ends came to 21 bases. The V gene's germline CDR1 is SGHRS and CDR2 YFSETQ. The CDR3 DNA reads as TGCGCCAGCAGCTTTGGGTTGGCTACGGGTAGGAGCTATAATTCACCCCTCCACTTT. Its protein is CASSFGLATGRSYNSPLHF.

The chain recombines TRBV5-6 with TRBJ1-5, with no clear D. From germline, CDR1 is SGHDT and CDR2 YYEEEE. V lost 2 bases to trimming and J lost 0 bases, with 6 bases between them. This CDR3 spans 14 amino acids. The chain's CDR3 is CASSFLDSNQPQHF. DNA of the CDR3: TGTGCCAGCAGCTTTCTTGATAGCAATCAGCCCCAGCATTTT.

V gene TRBV19 combines with J gene TRBJ1-1; no reliable D call. Trimming removed 6 bases from V and 0 bases from J, with 8 bases in between. The CDR3 has 13 residues. CDR1 and CDR2 (germline): LNHDA, SQIVND (reference sequence). For the CDR3, the DNA is TGTGCCAGTAGCCTCGGGATGAACACTGAAGCTTTCTTT. This translates into CASSLGMNTEAFF.

The V and J genes are TRBV6-2 or TRBV6-3 and TRBJ2-2, with TRBD2 as a possible D gene (6 bases). V gave up 2 bases and J gave up 0 bases, with 10 bases separating them. The CDR3 has 16 amino acids. Germline lookup yields CDR1 MNHEY and CDR2 SVGEGT. The CDR3 sequence: CASSYPRGANTGELFF. The CDR3, as DNA: TGTGCCAGCAGTTACCCCCGCGGGGCGAACACCGGGGAGCTGTTTTTT.

The chain uses TRBV18 and TRBJ2-2; D not certain. V dropped 2 bases and J dropped 6 bases, with 13 bases sitting between them. This CDR3 spans 15 amino acids. Germline V CDR1 and CDR2: KGHSH, LQKENI. This chain's CDR3 is CASSPDRFISGELFF. CDR3 nucleotides: TGTGCCAGCTCACCAGATCGCTTTATCTCCGGGGAGCTGTTTTTT. Full variable domain (missing parts from reference TRBV18 and TRBJ2-2): NAGVMQNPRHLVRRRGQEARLRCSPMKGHSHVYWYRQLPEEGLKFMVYLQKENIIDESGMPKERFSAEFPKEGPSILRIQQVVRGDSAAYFCASSPDRFISGELFFGEGSRLTVL.

This clone has just one count. The rearrangement joins TRBV2 to TRBJ2-7; D gene unclear. Deletions cut 2 bases from V and 5 bases from J, with 16 bases between. Germline-derived CDR1 and CDR2 are SNHLY and FYNNEI. The CDR3 loop spans 15 amino acids. CDR3 in DNA: TGTGCCAGCAGTGAATTGGTAGCAACGAGGCACGAGCAGTACTTC. Translation gives CASSELVATRHEQYF.

V usage is TRBV9 and J usage is TRBJ2-3; either TRBD1 or TRBD2 may fit D (6 bases each). V was cut by 4 bases and J by 2 bases, with 14 bases left in between. Germline V gene lookup returns CDR1 SGDLS and CDR2 YYNGEE. This CDR3 is built from 15 residues. The DNA of the CDR3 is TGTGCCAGCAGCTCCGATAGGGGGGTCACAGATACGCAGTATTTT. Translation: CASSSDRGVTDTQYF.

The rearrangement joins TRBV6-2 or TRBV6-3 to TRBJ2-1; no firm D call. The germline V gene has CDR1 MNHEY and CDR2 SVGEGT. The ends were cut back, 6 bases at V and 11 bases at J, with 14 bases in the middle. The CDR3 has 12 residues. CDR3 residues: CASSRPPRQQFF. CDR3 nucleotides: TGTGCCAGCAGCCGCCCACCGCGACAGCAGTTCTTC.

The chain uses TRBV2 and TRBJ1-5; 9 bases are shared with TRBD1. CDR3 length: 15 amino acids. The ends lost 5 bases at V and 1 base at J; junction bases unmatched: 3. Per the germline V gene, CDR1 is SNHLY and CDR2 is FYNNEI. The CDR3 nucleotides read TGTGCCAGCAGTACGGACAGGGGAAGCAATCAGCCCCAGCATTTT. It is translated as CASSTDRGSNQPQHF. Full variable domain (missing parts from reference TRBV2 and TRBJ1-5): EPEVTQTPSHQVTQMGQEVILRCVPISNHLYFYWYRQILGQKVEFLVSFYNNEISEKSEIFDDQFSVERPDGSNFTLKIRSTKLEDSAMYFCASSTDRGSNQPQHFGDGTRLSIL.

The chain is built from TRBV30 and TRBJ1-1; D is unclear. The CDR3 runs to 11 residues. V was pared by 2 bases and J by 11 bases, with 12 bases between. Germline-derived CDR1 and CDR2 are GTSNPN and SVGIG (reference sequence). CDR3 amino acids: CAWSRRGLAFF. Written as DNA, the CDR3 is TGTGCCTGGAGTCGAAGAGGGTTGGCTTTCTTT.

This rearrangement joins TRBV24-1 to TRBJ1-5; maybe TRBD1 (5 bases). Germline V gene data show CDR1 as KGHDR and CDR2 as SFDVKD. The CDR3 spans 15 residues. V was clipped by 3 bases and J by 4 bases, with 12 bases between them. CDR3 DNA sequence: TGTGCCACCAGTGATCCCCTCCGGGGGAATCAGCCCCAGCATTTT. Protein: CATSDPLRGNQPQHF.